Following are 3 T cell receptor beta chains from one sample sequenced in a study of blood T cells in healthy people across ages. Next came a second PCR, run for about 6 to 11 cycles, which used a sample-barcoded 5' primer along with a J-beta primer mix. TCRdb called the 5' RACE reads again in MiXCR, with one record for every CDR3 protein. The repertoire holds hundreds of thousands of distinct CDR3 sequences, with less than 35% as singletons. Sample: blood. These receptors were taken from a woman aged 80 or over in good health.

The table lists this clonotype with many counts. The genes are TRBV30 and TRBJ1-2, with D unclear. V was cut by 1 base and J by 1 base, with 7 bases left in between. Germline CDR1 GTSNPN, CDR2 SVGIG (reference sequence). The CDR3 runs to 13 residues. CDR3 amino acids: CAWSGGLNYGYTF. The CDR3 DNA follows: TGTGCCTGGAGTGGTGGTCTTAACTATGGCTACACCTTC.

This rearrangement joins TRBV12-3 or TRBV12-4 to TRBJ1-5; the D gene is possibly TRBD1 (6 bases). The V and J ends lost 6 bases and 6 bases respectively, with 9 bases between them. This CDR3 is 12 amino acids long. CDR3 protein: CASRAGAQPQHF. Written as DNA, the CDR3 is TGTGCCAGCAGAGCAGGGGCTCAGCCCCAGCATTTT.

V is TRBV11-2 and J is TRBJ2-5, with 9 bases that match TRBD1. The J call may not be correct, given that the DNA end is closer to TRBJ2-7. Germline V gives CDR1 SGHAT, CDR2 FQNNGV. This CDR3 region has 14 residues. This CDR3 is CASGQTGGIYEQYF. Here the CDR3 DNA reads TGTGCCAGCGGTCAGACAGGGGGGATCTACGAGCAGTACTTC.